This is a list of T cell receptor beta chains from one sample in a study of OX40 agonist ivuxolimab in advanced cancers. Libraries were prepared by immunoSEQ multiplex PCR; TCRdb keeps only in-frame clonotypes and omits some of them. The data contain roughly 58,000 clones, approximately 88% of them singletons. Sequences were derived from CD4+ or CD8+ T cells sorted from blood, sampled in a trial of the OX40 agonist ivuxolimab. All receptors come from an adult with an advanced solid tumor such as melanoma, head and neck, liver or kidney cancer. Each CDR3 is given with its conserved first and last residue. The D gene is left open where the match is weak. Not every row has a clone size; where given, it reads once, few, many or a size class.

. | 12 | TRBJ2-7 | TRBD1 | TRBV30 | TGTGCCTGGCAGGGACAGGGGTTCGAGCAGTACTTC | CAWQGQGFEQYF
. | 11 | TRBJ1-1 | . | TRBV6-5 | TGTGCCAGCAAACAGGGTCTGGTAGCTTTCTTT | CASKQGLVAFF
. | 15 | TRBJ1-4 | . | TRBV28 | TGTGCCAGCAGTTTTGGTACCGGACGTAATGAAAAACTGTTTTTT | CASSFGTGRNEKLFF
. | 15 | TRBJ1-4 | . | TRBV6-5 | TGTGCCAGCAGTTACTCGTACAGGGCTAATGAAAAACTGTTTTTT | CASSYSYRANEKLFF
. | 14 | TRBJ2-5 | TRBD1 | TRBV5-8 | TGTGCCAGCAGCCCCTGGACAGGGCGGGAGACCCAGTACTTC | CASSPWTGRETQYF
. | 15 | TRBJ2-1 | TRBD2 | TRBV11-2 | TGTGCCAGCAGCCTCGGTAGCGGGAATCACAATGAGCAGTTCTTC | CASSLGSGNHNEQFF
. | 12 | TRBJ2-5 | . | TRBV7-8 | TGTGCCAGCAGCTTCTACGGAGAGACCCAGTACTTC | CASSFYGETQYF
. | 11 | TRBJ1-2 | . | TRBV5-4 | TGTGCCAGCACCTCGGGCTATGGCTACACCTTC | CASTSGYGYTF
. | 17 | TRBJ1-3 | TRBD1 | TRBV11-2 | TGTGCCAGCAGCTCGAGGGGACAGCCTCTCTCTGGAAACACCATATATTTT | CASSSRGQPLSGNTIYF
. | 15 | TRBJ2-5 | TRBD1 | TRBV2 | TGTGCCAGCAGTCGCCAGGGACAGGCCCGGGAGACCCAGTACTTC | CASSRQGQARETQYF
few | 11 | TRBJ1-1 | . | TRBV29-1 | TGCAGCGGAAGAAAAAACACTGAAGCTTTCTTT | CSGRKNTEAFF
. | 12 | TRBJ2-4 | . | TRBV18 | TGTGCCAGCTCCCAGGACCAAAACATTCAGTACTTC | CASSQDQNIQYF
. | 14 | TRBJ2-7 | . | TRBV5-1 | TGCGCCAGCAGCTTGGCCAGTTTCTCCTACGAGCAGTACTTC | CASSLASFSYEQYF
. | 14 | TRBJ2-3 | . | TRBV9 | TGTGCCAGCAGCGTAGAACAAAGCACAGATACGCAGTATTTT | CASSVEQSTDTQYF
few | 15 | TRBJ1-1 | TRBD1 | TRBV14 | TGTGCCAGCAGCCAAGATAGCAGGGGGTATGGTGAAGCTTTCTTT | CASSQDSRGYGEAFF
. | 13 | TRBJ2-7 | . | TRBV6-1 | TGTGCCAGCAGTGAAACGATCGGCTACGAGCAGTACTTC | CASSETIGYEQYF
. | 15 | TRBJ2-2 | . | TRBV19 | TGTGCCAGTAGTATCCAACAAGCGAACACCGGGGAGCTGTTTTTT | CASSIQQANTGELFF
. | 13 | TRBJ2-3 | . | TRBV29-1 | TGCAGCGTTGAAAATCCTGGCACAGATACGCAGTATTTT | CSVENPGTDTQYF
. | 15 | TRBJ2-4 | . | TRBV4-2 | TGTGCCAGCAGCCAAGAGTTAGGATCCGGACATCTTCAGTACTTC | CASSQELGSGHLQYF
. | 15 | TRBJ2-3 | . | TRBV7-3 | TGTGCCAGCAGCCCCTCGGTTGCGTTTACAGATACGCAGTATTTT | CASSPSVAFTDTQYF
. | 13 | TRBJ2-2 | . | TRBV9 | TGTGCCAGCAGCTATGAACCGGGCGGGGAGCTGTTTTTT | CASSYEPGGELFF
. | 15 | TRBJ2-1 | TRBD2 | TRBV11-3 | TGTGCCAGCAGCTTCCAACTAGCGGGGTTAGATGAGCAGTTCTTC | CASSFQLAGLDEQFF
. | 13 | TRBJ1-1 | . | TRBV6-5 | TGTGCCAGCCGGACAGAGATGAACACTGAAGCTTTCTTT | CASRTEMNTEAFF